A selection of T cell receptor beta chains follows, all from one sample in a study of beta chain features in type 1 diabetes. Here immunoSEQ multiplex PCR was the method, and the copy in TCRdb shows in-frame clones only, minus some. Among 130,000 or so clones listed, 9.7% were seen once. The sample taken for sequencing was central memory CD4+ T cells from blood. Every receptor here comes from a woman between 40 and 55 years old in good health. Each CDR3 is given with its conserved first and last residue. The D gene is left open where the match is weak. Only some rows state a clone size, as once, few, many or a class for expanded clones.

cdr3_aa: CASSPLQGNTEAFF
cdr3_nt: TGCGCCAGCAGCCCCTTACAGGGAAACACTGAAGCTTTCTTT
d_call: .
v_call: TRBV5-1
clone_size: few
j_call: TRBJ1-1

cdr3_aa: CASSFRQGAISDYGYTF
cdr3_nt: TGTGCCAGCAGCTTCAGACAGGGGGCGATATCCGATTATGGCTACACCTTC
d_call: TRBD1
v_call: TRBV7-2
clone_size: .
j_call: TRBJ1-2

cdr3_aa: CASWYEQYF
cdr3_nt: TGTGCCAGCTGGTACGAGCAGTACTTC
d_call: .
v_call: TRBV3-2
clone_size: .
j_call: TRBJ2-7

cdr3_aa: CASSTGTGGGPEAFF
cdr3_nt: TGTGCCAGCAGCACAGGGACAGGGGGTGGCCCTGAAGCTTTCTTT
d_call: TRBD1
v_call: TRBV9
clone_size: .
j_call: TRBJ1-1

cdr3_aa: CASSSWGLGYGYTF
cdr3_nt: TGTGCCAGCAGTTCTTGGGGACTAGGCTATGGCTACACCTTC
d_call: .
v_call: TRBV28
clone_size: few
j_call: TRBJ1-2

cdr3_aa: CASSVGLLRETQYF
cdr3_nt: TGTGCCAGCAGCGTAGGTTTGCTCAGAGAGACCCAGTACTTC
d_call: .
v_call: TRBV9
clone_size: .
j_call: TRBJ2-5

cdr3_aa: CSVEWGVRPYEQYF
cdr3_nt: TGCAGCGTTGAATGGGGGGTCCGCCCCTACGAGCAGTACTTC
d_call: .
v_call: TRBV29-1
clone_size: few
j_call: TRBJ2-7

cdr3_aa: CASSLDGGPSSYEQYF
cdr3_nt: TGTGCCAGCAGCTTAGACGGGGGACCCAGCTCCTACGAGCAGTACTTC
d_call: .
v_call: TRBV11-2
clone_size: .
j_call: TRBJ2-7

cdr3_aa: CASSLEGTGGEKLFF
cdr3_nt: TGTGCCAGCAGCTTAGAAGGGACAGGGGGTGAAAAACTGTTTTTT
d_call: TRBD1
v_call: TRBV11-2
clone_size: .
j_call: TRBJ1-4

cdr3_aa: CASIPDRSTEAFF
cdr3_nt: TGTGCCAGTATTCCCGACAGGAGCACTGAAGCTTTCTTT
d_call: .
v_call: TRBV19
clone_size: .
j_call: TRBJ1-1

cdr3_aa: CASSPPGELRREQYF
cdr3_nt: TGTGCCAGCAGCCCCCCCGGGGAACTCCGAAGGGAGCAGTACTTC
d_call: .
v_call: TRBV7-8
clone_size: .
j_call: TRBJ2-7

cdr3_aa: CASSQWEGDYEQYF
cdr3_nt: TGTGCCAGCAGCCAGTGGGAGGGAGACTACGAGCAGTACTTC
d_call: TRBD2
v_call: TRBV14
clone_size: many
j_call: TRBJ2-7

cdr3_aa: CASSLVGGDGQGKFF
cdr3_nt: TGTGCCAGCAGCTTAGTAGGTGGTGACGGACAGGGAAAGTTCTTC
d_call: TRBD1
v_call: TRBV7-8
clone_size: .
j_call: TRBJ2-1

cdr3_aa: CASSRDTYSYEQYF
cdr3_nt: TGTGCCAGCAGTAGGGACACCTACTCCTACGAGCAGTACTTC
d_call: .
v_call: TRBV2
clone_size: many
j_call: TRBJ2-7

cdr3_aa: CASRSGDSNQPQHF
cdr3_nt: TGTGCCAGCAGGAGCGGGGATAGCAATCAGCCCCAGCATTTT
d_call: .
v_call: TRBV27
clone_size: .
j_call: TRBJ1-5

cdr3_aa: CASKRAGNYNEQFF
cdr3_nt: TGTGCCAGCAAGCGAGCGGGAAACTACAATGAGCAGTTCTTC
d_call: TRBD2
v_call: TRBV27
clone_size: .
j_call: TRBJ2-1

cdr3_aa: CASSDNYRIAGGPDTQYF
cdr3_nt: TGCGCCAGCAGTGACAACTATAGAATAGCGGGGGGCCCAGATACGCAGTATTTT
d_call: TRBD2
v_call: TRBV10-1
clone_size: .
j_call: TRBJ2-3

cdr3_aa: CASRRGQLNTGELFF
cdr3_nt: TGTGCCAGCAGAAGGGGACAGTTAAACACCGGGGAGCTGTTTTTT
d_call: TRBD1
v_call: TRBV6-4
clone_size: .
j_call: TRBJ2-2

cdr3_aa: CASSRLGAETQYF
cdr3_nt: TGTGCCAGCAGCCGTCTAGGAGCCGAGACCCAGTACTTC
d_call: .
v_call: TRBV7-9
clone_size: .
j_call: TRBJ2-5

cdr3_aa: CASSWGQGRYDTQYF
cdr3_nt: TGTGCCAGCAGCTGGGGACAGGGGCGGTATGATACGCAGTATTTT
d_call: TRBD1
v_call: TRBV13
clone_size: many
j_call: TRBJ2-3

cdr3_aa: CASMGASVLTF
cdr3_nt: TGTGCCAGCATGGGCGCCTCCGTCCTGACTTTC
d_call: .
v_call: TRBV6-1
clone_size: few
j_call: TRBJ2-6

cdr3_aa: CATLTPGTGWNTIYF
cdr3_nt: TGTGCCACCTTGACTCCCGGGACAGGGTGGAACACCATATATTTT
d_call: TRBD1
v_call: TRBV28
clone_size: few
j_call: TRBJ1-3

cdr3_aa: CASSPRLVRDTQYF
cdr3_nt: TGTGCCAGCAGTCCCCGACTAGTTCGCGATACGCAGTATTTT
d_call: .
v_call: TRBV6-5
clone_size: few
j_call: TRBJ2-3

cdr3_aa: CASRSLFQGLHGSPLHF
cdr3_nt: TGTGCCAGCAGATCACTTTTCCAGGGTTTGCATGGTTCACCCCTCCACTTT
d_call: .
v_call: TRBV7-9
clone_size: few
j_call: TRBJ1-6

cdr3_aa: CASSRLAGGPGRTDTQYF
cdr3_nt: TGTGCCAGCAGTAGACTAGCGGGGGGCCCCGGACGCACAGATACGCAGTATTTT
d_call: TRBD2
v_call: TRBV2
clone_size: few
j_call: TRBJ2-3

cdr3_aa: CATSRDRRGFADTQYF
cdr3_nt: TGTGCCACCAGCAGAGATCGCAGGGGGTTCGCAGATACGCAGTATTTT
d_call: TRBD1
v_call: TRBV15
clone_size: few
j_call: TRBJ2-3

cdr3_aa: CASGPDFSKYEQYF
cdr3_nt: TGTGCCAGCGGCCCAGACTTCTCCAAGTACGAGCAGTACTTC
d_call: .
v_call: TRBV7-2
clone_size: .
j_call: TRBJ2-7

cdr3_aa: CASTVSYEQYF
cdr3_nt: TGTGCCAGCACGGTTTCCTACGAGCAGTACTTC
d_call: .
v_call: TRBV6-5
clone_size: few
j_call: TRBJ2-7

cdr3_aa: CSVEKGGTGANVLTF
cdr3_nt: TGCAGCGTTGAAAAGGGAGGGACTGGGGCCAACGTCCTGACTTTC
d_call: TRBD2
v_call: TRBV29-1
clone_size: few
j_call: TRBJ2-6

cdr3_aa: CASSEWTSGAKQYF
cdr3_nt: TGTGCCAGCAGTGAATGGACTAGCGGCGCTAAGCAGTATTTT
d_call: TRBD2
v_call: TRBV6-1
clone_size: few
j_call: TRBJ2-3

cdr3_aa: CASSYKGGVAEAFF
cdr3_nt: TGTGCCAGCAGTTACAAGGGAGGGGTCGCGGAAGCTTTCTTT
d_call: .
v_call: TRBV27
clone_size: .
j_call: TRBJ1-1

cdr3_aa: CASSGGGNTGELFF
cdr3_nt: TGTGCCAGCAGTGGGGGAGGGAACACCGGGGAGCTGTTTTTT
d_call: .
v_call: TRBV27
clone_size: .
j_call: TRBJ2-2

cdr3_aa: CASSSQTSGGARETQYF
cdr3_nt: TGTGCCAGCAGCTCCCAGACTAGCGGGGGGGCCCGGGAAACCCAGTACTTC
d_call: TRBD2
v_call: TRBV5-6
clone_size: .
j_call: TRBJ2-5

cdr3_aa: CASGIDYSNTGELFF
cdr3_nt: TGCGCCAGCGGTATCGACTACTCGAACACCGGGGAGCTGTTTTTT
d_call: .
v_call: TRBV4-3
clone_size: .
j_call: TRBJ2-2

cdr3_aa: CASSDQGDNEQFF
cdr3_nt: TGTGCCAGCTCAGATCAGGGGGACAATGAGCAGTTCTTC
d_call: TRBD1
v_call: TRBV18
clone_size: .
j_call: TRBJ2-1

cdr3_aa: CASSKQGYGYTF
cdr3_nt: TGTGCCAGCAGCAAACAGGGGTATGGCTACACCTTC
d_call: TRBD1
v_call: TRBV7-9
clone_size: .
j_call: TRBJ1-2

cdr3_aa: CASSGGQGSTEAFF
cdr3_nt: TGTGCCAGCAGTGGCGGACAGGGGAGCACTGAAGCTTTCTTT
d_call: TRBD1
v_call: TRBV28
clone_size: .
j_call: TRBJ1-1

cdr3_aa: CASRPGTPDTQYF
cdr3_nt: TGTGCCAGCAGGCCGGGGACTCCAGATACGCAGTATTTT
d_call: .
v_call: TRBV28
clone_size: few
j_call: TRBJ2-3

cdr3_aa: CASSARQGWQDQPQHF
cdr3_nt: TGTGCCAGCAGCGCTCGACAGGGCTGGCAGGATCAGCCCCAGCATTTT
d_call: TRBD1
v_call: TRBV7-2
clone_size: few
j_call: TRBJ1-5

cdr3_aa: CASSPFKTGGTDTQYF
cdr3_nt: TGTGCCAGCTCCCCTTTCAAGACAGGAGGCACAGATACGCAGTATTTT
d_call: .
v_call: TRBV18
clone_size: .
j_call: TRBJ2-3

cdr3_aa: CASSNPYRGTEAFF
cdr3_nt: TGTGCCAGCAGCAACCCCTACAGGGGGACTGAAGCTTTCTTT
d_call: TRBD1
v_call: TRBV6-5
clone_size: few
j_call: TRBJ1-1

cdr3_aa: CASSPDRTSVYEQYF
cdr3_nt: TGTGCCAGCAGCCCGGACCGGACTAGCGTCTACGAGCAGTACTTC
d_call: TRBD2
v_call: TRBV5-4
clone_size: .
j_call: TRBJ2-7

cdr3_aa: CASTVTGTSQETQYF
cdr3_nt: TGTGCCAGCACCGTGACCGGGACTAGTCAAGAGACCCAGTACTTC
d_call: TRBD2
v_call: TRBV6-1
clone_size: few
j_call: TRBJ2-5

cdr3_aa: CASSLNSGRTYNEQFF
cdr3_nt: TGTGCCAGCAGCTTGAATAGCGGAAGAACCTACAATGAGCAGTTCTTC
d_call: .
v_call: TRBV7-6
clone_size: few
j_call: TRBJ2-1

cdr3_aa: CASSPGQGASVNTEAFF
cdr3_nt: TGTGCCAGTAGTCCAGGACAGGGGGCCTCGGTGAACACTGAAGCTTTCTTT
d_call: TRBD1
v_call: TRBV19
clone_size: .
j_call: TRBJ1-1

cdr3_aa: CASSERSGNIQYF
cdr3_nt: TGCGCCAGCAGTGAGCGTAGTGGAAACATTCAGTACTTC
d_call: .
v_call: TRBV10-2
clone_size: once
j_call: TRBJ2-4

cdr3_aa: CASSRTGQSNEKLFF
cdr3_nt: TGTGCCAGCAGTCGTACGGGACAGAGTAATGAAAAACTGTTTTTT
d_call: TRBD1
v_call: TRBV27
clone_size: few
j_call: TRBJ1-4

cdr3_aa: CAIRDSRSGANVLTF
cdr3_nt: TGTGCCATCCGGGACAGCCGCTCTGGGGCCAACGTCCTGACTTTC
d_call: TRBD1
v_call: TRBV10-3
clone_size: .
j_call: TRBJ2-6

cdr3_aa: CASSPAGGPSSYNEQFF
cdr3_nt: TGTGCCAGCTCACCAGCGGGGGGCCCAAGCTCCTACAATGAGCAGTTCTTC
d_call: TRBD2
v_call: TRBV18
clone_size: few
j_call: TRBJ2-1

cdr3_aa: CASSPPRTGDVNEKLFF
cdr3_nt: TGTGCCAGCAGCCCACCGCGAACAGGAGACGTTAATGAAAAACTGTTTTTT
d_call: .
v_call: TRBV7-9
clone_size: .
j_call: TRBJ1-4

cdr3_aa: CASSLSQGIYEQYF
cdr3_nt: TGCGCCAGCAGCTTGTCACAGGGGATCTACGAGCAGTACTTC
d_call: TRBD1
v_call: TRBV5-1
clone_size: many
j_call: TRBJ2-7

cdr3_aa: CASSLNPNGQGNNEQFF
cdr3_nt: TGCGCCAGCAGCCTAAACCCAAATGGACAGGGGAACAATGAGCAGTTCTTC
d_call: TRBD1
v_call: TRBV4-1
clone_size: .
j_call: TRBJ2-1

cdr3_aa: CASSLHRRQGSYNEQFF
cdr3_nt: TGTGCCAGCAGCTTACATAGGAGGCAAGGTTCCTACAATGAGCAGTTCTTC
d_call: .
v_call: TRBV7-6
clone_size: .
j_call: TRBJ2-1